This section outlines one T cell receptor beta chain sequence together with its context. Which antigen it targets is not known. No base quality information exists; no much larger clone differs at one position. These data originate in a study of OX40 agonist ivuxolimab in advanced cancers. At the level of the whole study: Ivuxolimab, which targeted the costimulatory receptor OX40 (CD134), was an agonistic, fully human IgG2 monoclonal antibody. Among the roughly 50 dose-escalation patients, around 20 had hepatocellular carcinoma, roughly 15 melanoma, 9 renal cell carcinoma and 9 head and neck cancer. Patients were allowed to have had prior anti-PD-1, anti-PD-L1 or anti-CTLA-4 therapy, and around two fifths of the dose-escalation patients had been treated with checkpoint inhibitors. In the dose-escalation cohort, 75% to 90% of patients were male, and the mean age was 60 years with a range of about 20 to 80. The paper covers the monotherapy dose-escalation part of the phase I ivuxolimab trial, which included N ≈ 52 patients. Partial responses occurred in three dose-escalation patients, of whom one had hepatocellular carcinoma and two had cutaneous melanoma. Intravenous ivuxolimab was administered to patients every 2 weeks at six dose levels: 0.01, 0.1, 0.3, 1.5, 3 and 10 mg/kg. The point of sequencing TCRbeta in the periphery was to test whether ivuxolimab changed TCR sequence diversity and drove clonal T-cell expansion.

Overall results and qualifications from the work: Clonal expansion of both CD4+ and CD8+ blood T cells was observed from baseline to week 6 at doses 0.1 to 3.0 mg/kg. Low levels of normalized T-cell clonal expansion were also shown by some nonresponding patients. Which antigens the clonally expanded peripheral T cells were specific for was not determined. In the 0.1-3.0 mg/kg groups, partial responders had among the lowest normalized peripheral clonal expansion, particularly in CD8+ T cells. After ivuxolimab, more expanded clones were found on average in CD8+ T cells than in CD4+ T cells.

The CDR3 has 14 amino acids, counting the end cysteine and phenylalanine. Just the 42-base CDR3 DNA is kept, in frame starting at base 1. Trimming takes 1 base from V and 6 bases from J, and the germline ends sit 13 bases apart. For CDR1 and CDR2, the germline V gene lists LGHNA and YSLEER. For sequencing of the TCRbeta CDR3 region, genomic DNA was extracted from the sorted cells. The immunoSEQ Assay was used for sequencing of TCRbeta CDR3 regions. This immuneACCESS table, as held by TCRdb, lists in-frame sequences with V and J called but not all clones. Of the missing ones, under half trace to an unresolved V gene in checked studies; the others have no known cause. The sample table lists some 80,000 clones, roughly 80% of them with a count of one. The ten top clones hold approximately 7% of the sample. Patients with autoimmune disease history or receiving systemic immunosuppression were excluded from the trial. Peripheral blood for TCR sequencing was drawn from every dose cohort at baseline, at cycle 4 day 1 and at cycle 7 day 1. The samples were drawn from a first-in-human, open-label, multicenter phase I dose-escalation trial of ivuxolimab. The trial enrolled adults with locally advanced or metastatic head and neck squamous cell, hepatocellular, melanoma or renal cell carcinoma. CD4+ and CD8+ T cells were sorted separately from peripheral blood before TCR sequencing.

This receptor was taken from an adult with an advanced solid tumor such as melanoma, head and neck, liver or kidney cancer. The starting material was CD4+ or CD8+ T cells sorted from blood, obtained in a trial of the OX40 agonist ivuxolimab. The rearrangement combines TRBV4-3 with TRBJ2-7; the D gene is unclear. The CDR3 loop reads CASSQVYSGGEQYF. The DNA reads as follows: TGCGCCAGCAGCCAAGTATACAGTGGCGGCGAGCAGTACTTC.